This TCR beta chain was documented in a study of CD8+ T cells in alopecia areata. Study-wide background: Tofacitinib ran 6 to 18 months, followed by 6 months off drug.

Germline V gives CDR1 PRHDT, CDR2 FYEKMQ (reference sequence). This CDR3 is built from 19 residues. cDNA reverse transcribed from extracted RNA served as the sequencing template. Using immunoSEQ multiplex PCR, the repertoire was profiled, and TCRdb retains in-frame clones only, with some absent. The sample consists of around 140,000 clones, approximately 50% of them appearing once. As regards this clone: One end of the junction does not line up with germline, which may come from a read error. Other DNA sequences in this specimen translate into the identical CDR3.

This clonotype was sampled from a human donor with alopecia areata. This chain connects TRBV13 to TRBJ2-1, with 13 bases lining up with TRBD2. The specimen comprised CD4+ T cells sorted from blood, sampled at week 0. CDR3 in amino acids: CASSSTSTVGTSGIYEQFF. The CDR3 nucleotides are TGTGCCAGCAGCTCAACCTCGACAGTGGGGACTAGCGGGATCTATGAGCAATTCTTC.